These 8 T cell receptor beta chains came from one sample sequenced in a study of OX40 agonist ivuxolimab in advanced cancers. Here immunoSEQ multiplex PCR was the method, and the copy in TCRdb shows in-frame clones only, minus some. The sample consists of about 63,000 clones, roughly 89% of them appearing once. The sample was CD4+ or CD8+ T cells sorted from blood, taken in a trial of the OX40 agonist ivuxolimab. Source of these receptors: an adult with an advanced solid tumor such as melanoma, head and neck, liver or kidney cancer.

Here the CDR3 DNA reads TGTGCCAGCAGTGGATCTGTGCGTGGCTACACCTTC. This sequence encodes CASSGSVRGYTF. V usage is TRBV25-1 and J usage is TRBJ1-2, with D uncertain. V was clipped by 4 bases and J by 7 bases, with 10 bases between them. The length of the CDR3 is 12 residues. Germline values: CDR1 MGHDK, CDR2 SYGVNS.

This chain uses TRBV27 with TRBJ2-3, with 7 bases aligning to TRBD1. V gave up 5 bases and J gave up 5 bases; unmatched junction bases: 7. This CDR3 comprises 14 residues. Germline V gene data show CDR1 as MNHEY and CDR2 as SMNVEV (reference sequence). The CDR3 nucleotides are TGTGCCAGCAGTCGAGGGGGCGCGGGAGATACGCAGTATTTT. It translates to CASSRGGAGDTQYF.

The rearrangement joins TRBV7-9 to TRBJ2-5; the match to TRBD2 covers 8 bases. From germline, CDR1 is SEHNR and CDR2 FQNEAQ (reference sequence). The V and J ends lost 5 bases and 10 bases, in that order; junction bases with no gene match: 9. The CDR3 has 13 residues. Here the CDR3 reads CASSPDPSGSQYF. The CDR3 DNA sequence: TGTGCCAGCAGCCCCGACCCCAGCGGGAGCCAGTACTTC.

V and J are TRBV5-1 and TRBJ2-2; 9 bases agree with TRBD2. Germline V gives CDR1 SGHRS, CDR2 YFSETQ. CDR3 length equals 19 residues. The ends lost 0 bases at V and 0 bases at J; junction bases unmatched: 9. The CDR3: CASSLVATSGVPNTGELFF. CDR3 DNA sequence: TGCGCCAGCAGCTTGGTTGCGACTAGCGGAGTCCCGAACACCGGGGAGCTGTTTTTT.

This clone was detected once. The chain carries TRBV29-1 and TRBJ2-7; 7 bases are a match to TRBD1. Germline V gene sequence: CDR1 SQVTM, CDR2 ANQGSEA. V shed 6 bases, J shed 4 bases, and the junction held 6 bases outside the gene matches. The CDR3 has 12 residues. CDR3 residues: CSVPSTGYEQYF. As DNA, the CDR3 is TGCAGCGTCCCCTCGACAGGGTACGAGCAGTACTTC.

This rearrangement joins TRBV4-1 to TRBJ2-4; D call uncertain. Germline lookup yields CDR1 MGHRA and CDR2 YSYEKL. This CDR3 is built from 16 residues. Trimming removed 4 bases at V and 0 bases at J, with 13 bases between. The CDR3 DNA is TGCGCCAGCAGCCTCGAAGGTGTGATAGCCAAAAACATTCAGTACTTC. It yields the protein CASSLEGVIAKNIQYF.

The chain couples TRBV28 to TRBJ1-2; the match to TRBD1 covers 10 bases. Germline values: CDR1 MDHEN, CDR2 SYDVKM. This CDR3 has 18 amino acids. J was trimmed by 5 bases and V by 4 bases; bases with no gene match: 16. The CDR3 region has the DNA TGTGCCAGCAGTTATGGCCACGCCGGGACAGGGGTGGGGTATGGCTACACCTTC. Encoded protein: CASSYGHAGTGVGYGYTF.

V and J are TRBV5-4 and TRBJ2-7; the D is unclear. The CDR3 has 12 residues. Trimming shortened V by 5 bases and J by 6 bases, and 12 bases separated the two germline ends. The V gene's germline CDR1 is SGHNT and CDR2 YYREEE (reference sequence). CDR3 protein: CASSELLGEQYF. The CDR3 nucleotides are TGTGCCAGCAGTGAATTACTGGGCGAGCAGTACTTC.